These 4 T cell receptor beta chains came from one sample sequenced in a study of blood T cell repertoires in COVID-19. Sequenced by immunoSEQ multiplex PCR; TCRdb stores in-frame clones only, minus some. The table lists about 41,000 clones, more than 70% of them singletons. Sequencing was performed on peripheral blood. All receptors come from a human donor in a cohort sampled during active COVID-19.

The chain recombines TRBV19 with TRBJ2-7; D not resolved. This CDR3 comprises 13 residues. Germline CDR1 and CDR2: LNHDA and SQIVND (reference sequence). The germline V and J ends were trimmed by 3 bases and 6 bases, with 12 bases remaining between them. The CDR3: CASSIRAPGEQYF. In DNA, the CDR3 is TGTGCCAGTAGTATTCGCGCCCCCGGCGAGCAGTACTTC.

This chain joins TRBV18 and TRBJ1-4; 10 bases line up with TRBD1. Germline-derived CDR1 and CDR2 are KGHSH and LQKENI. This CDR3 comprises 20 residues. The junction had 12 bases not matched to a gene; V was cut back by 2 bases and J by 0 bases. The CDR3 region has the DNA TGTGCCAGCTCACCATCAGTTAGCAGCGGACAGGGGGCAACTAATGAAAAACTGTTTTTT. Residues: CASSPSVSSGQGATNEKLFF.

V is TRBV4-1 and J is TRBJ2-7; 7 bases map to TRBD1. The CDR3 covers 15 residues. The V and J ends lost 0 bases and 4 bases, in that order; junction bases with no gene match: 6. Germline CDR1 and CDR2: MGHRA and YSYEKL. The CDR3 DNA reads as TGCGCCAGCAGCCAAGATCCAGGGGGTAGGTACGAGCAGTACTTC. Residues: CASSQDPGGRYEQYF.

The chain employs TRBV19 and TRBJ1-2; D perhaps matches TRBD1 (5 bases). Germline lookup yields CDR1 LNHDA and CDR2 SQIVND (reference sequence). V lost 1 base and J 4 bases, leaving 10 bases between the germline ends. This CDR3 has 14 amino acids. CDR3 residues: CASSIAGGSYGYTF. As DNA, the CDR3 is TGTGCCAGTAGTATAGCCGGGGGGAGCTATGGCTACACCTTC.